This T cell receptor beta chain was found in a study of tumor and adjacent non-tumor tissue in lung cancer. Across the study: The patients, around 11 men and about 5 women, were about 31 to 76 with stage I to III disease. On average, productive TCRbeta reads reached some 4.2 million per sample. Study findings and constraints: Top 100 clones took a larger repertoire share in normal lung. TCR diversity was significantly greater in tumor than normal lung tissue.

The template was RNA from unsorted bulk tissue. TCRbeta libraries were built with three rounds of nested PCR, modified from ARM-PCR. TCRdb reprocessed the multiplex PCR reads via MiXCR and lists one record per CDR3 protein. The data show roughly 120,000 distinct CDR3 sequences, about 75% seen once. Comment on this clonotype: What it binds is not known. This clone may be a read error of a much larger clone one base away.

The CDR3 length is 15 residues. Germline V gene lookup returns CDR1 MNHEY and CDR2 SVGAGI. This receptor was identified in a woman in her fifties or sixties with non-small cell lung cancer. Source material: lung tumor tissue. This chain connects TRBV6-5 to TRBJ2-2; TRBD1 is a possible D gene (5 bases). CDR3 region: CANSYSPTVTGELFF. In DNA, the CDR3 is TGTGCCAACAGTTACTCGCCGACAGTAACCGGGGAGCTGTTTTTT.